One sample yielded the 16 T cell receptor beta chains listed below, sequenced in a study of vaccination effects on CD4 cells after COVID-19. Their antigens are not known. Pools of viral peptides were used by the ViraFEST assay to expand antigen-specific CD4+ T cells ahead of sequencing. Culture lasted under 13 days before CD4+ T cell isolation. Nucleocapsid antibodies were negative in the vaccine recipients, who had never had SARS-CoV-2 infection. Sequencing used immunoSEQ multiplex PCR; TCRdb keeps in-frame clones, though not all of them. The table includes about 55,000 clones, roughly 70% detected once. The material was CD4+ T cells from PBMCs cultured with SARS-CoV-2 spike peptides, obtained before COVID-19 vaccination. The source of these receptors is a human donor who received a COVID-19 vaccine.

The chain is built from TRBV18 and TRBJ2-1; possibly TRBD1 or TRBD2 for D (5 bases each). Germline V CDR1 and CDR2: KGHSH, LQKENI. The CDR3 spans 13 residues. With 6 bases removed from V and 10 bases from J, the gap between germline ends came to 16 bases. The CDR3 sequence: CASSPQRGQEQFF. Here the CDR3 DNA reads TGTGCCAGCTCTCCCCAGAGGGGTCAAGAGCAGTTCTTC.

CDR3 loop: CASSFDPSPNSPLHF. The CDR3, as DNA: TGTGCCAGCAGCTTTGACCCATCCCCTAATTCACCCCTCCACTTT. The genes are TRBV11-2 and TRBJ1-6; D gene unclear. The CDR3 contains 15 residues. Germline V gene lookup returns CDR1 SGHAT and CDR2 FQNNGV. V lost 3 bases to trimming and J lost 6 bases, with 12 bases between them.

The genes are TRBV4-1 and TRBJ1-5; 8 positions agree with TRBD1. Germline trimming cut 2 bases from V and 4 bases from J; bases unmatched to any gene: 4. CDR1 is MGHRA and CDR2 is YSYEKL in the germline V gene. The CDR3 contains 15 residues. CDR3 protein: CASSQFRTGNQPQHF. For the CDR3, the DNA is TGCGCCAGCAGCCAATTTAGGACAGGGAATCAGCCCCAGCATTTT.

V gene TRBV6-1 combines with J gene TRBJ1-1; weak D call: TRBD1 (5 bases). The V end was cut by 2 bases, the J end by 12 bases, with 19 bases between. Germline assignment: CDR1 MNHNS and CDR2 SASEGT. The CDR3 runs to 14 residues. The CDR3 is CASSERLGEGRSFF. The DNA of the CDR3 is TGTGCCAGCAGTGAAAGACTAGGGGAGGGGAGATCTTTCTTT.

The chain combines TRBV30 with TRBJ1-6; D is undetermined. With 4 bases removed from V and 11 bases from J, the gap between germline ends came to 15 bases. In germline, CDR1 is GTSNPN, CDR2 SVGIG (reference sequence). The CDR3 covers 13 residues. CDR3 amino acids: CAWTAGASAPLHF. The CDR3 DNA follows: TGTGCCTGGACCGCTGGAGCCTCGGCACCCCTCCACTTT.

This clone has more than one count but fewer than ten. V and J are TRBV11-2 and TRBJ1-2; D is unclear. The V end was cut by 3 bases, the J end by 4 bases, with 12 bases between. CDR1 and CDR2 from the germline V gene are SGHAT and FQNNGV. This CDR3 has 14 amino acids. DNA of the CDR3: TGTGCCAGCAGCTTCAGCGGGGAAGGCTATGGCTACACCTTC. Translated, it gives CASSFSGEGYGYTF.

The CDR3 is CASSLTDLTAYEQYF. In DNA, the CDR3 is TGTGCCAGCAGTTTAACGGACCTGACAGCCTACGAGCAGTACTTC. The chain uses TRBV28 and TRBJ2-7; D might be TRBD1 (5 bases). Germline assignment: CDR1 MDHEN and CDR2 SYDVKM. This CDR3 has 15 residues. The V end lost 2 bases, the J end lost 2 bases, and 13 bases lay between the germline ends. Using reference TRBV28 and TRBJ2-7 for the parts outside the CDR3, the full variable domain is DVKVTQSSRYLVKRTGEKVFLECVQDMDHENMFWYRQDPGLGLRLIYFSYDVKMKEKGDIPEGYSVSREKKERFSLILESASTNQTSMYLCASSLTDLTAYEQYFGPGTRLTVT.

This chain connects TRBV4-1 to TRBJ2-7; no firm D call. V lost 0 bases and J lost 7, with 10 bases in between. The CDR3 has 13 residues. Looked up from germline, CDR1 is MGHRA and CDR2 is YSYEKL. This chain's CDR3 is CASSQDWRREQYF. The CDR3 nucleotides read TGCGCCAGCAGCCAAGATTGGCGTAGGGAGCAGTACTTC.

The chain employs TRBV7-8 and TRBJ2-5; 7 positions match TRBD2. CDR1 and CDR2 from the germline V gene are SGHVS and FQNEAQ. This CDR3 comprises 15 residues. V lost 5 bases and J lost 7; bases outside the gene matches: 13. The CDR3 loop is CASSAGLGRDATQYF. Written as DNA, the CDR3 is TGTGCCAGCAGCGCAGGACTAGGACGGGATGCGACCCAGTACTTC.

This clone was counted only a few times. The genes are TRBV19 and TRBJ1-3; D gene unclear. V was shortened by 7 bases and J by 2 bases, with 15 bases between the two germline ends. The CDR3 length is 15 residues. CDR1 LNHDA and CDR2 SQIVND come from the germline V gene (reference sequence). The CDR3 loop is CASTPLAATGNTIYF. CDR3 DNA sequence: TGTGCCAGTACCCCTTTAGCGGCGACTGGAAACACCATATATTTT.

J is TRBJ2-7 and V is TRBV19; 7 positions match TRBD2. The germline gives CDR1 LNHDA, CDR2 SQIVND (reference sequence). The V gene end was trimmed by 5 bases and the J gene end by 5 bases; junction bases not matched to a gene: 15. This CDR3 has 16 residues. The CDR3 DNA reads TGTGCCAGTAGTGGGTACGGAGAGGGCGGGAGCCACGAGCAGTACTTC. As protein: CASSGYGEGGSHEQYF.

The chain uses TRBV7-8 and TRBJ1-5; D gene unclear. The CDR3 runs to 15 residues. Germline V gene sequence: CDR1 SGHVS, CDR2 FQNEAQ. Trimming removed 1 base from V and 1 base from J, with 8 bases in between. Here the CDR3 reads CASSLVGISNQPQHF. The CDR3 DNA reads TGTGCCAGCAGCTTAGTGGGTATCAGCAATCAGCCCCAGCATTTT.

The rearrangement joins TRBV5-1 to TRBJ2-1; perhaps TRBD1 as D (6 bases). Germline loops: CDR1 SGHRS, CDR2 YFSETQ. Trimming pared 4 bases from V and 9 bases from J, leaving 11 bases between. This CDR3 is built from 12 residues. The CDR3 nucleotides read TGCGCCAGCAGCCCCCAGGGGACTGAGCAGTTCTTC. Translating gives CASSPQGTEQFF.

Here the CDR3 DNA reads TGTGCCAGTAGCCGACAGGGGGCCAGCTCCTACGAGCAGTACTTC. It yields the protein CASSRQGASSYEQYF. This chain joins TRBV19 and TRBJ2-7; 10 nucleotides match TRBD1. Per the germline V gene, CDR1 is LNHDA and CDR2 is SQIVND (reference sequence). The CDR3 sequence is 15 residues long. After removal of 6 bases from V and 0 bases from J, the junction contained 5 bases not matched to a gene.

The V gene is TRBV6-5, the J gene TRBJ1-2; 8 bases line up with TRBD1. Germline CDR1 is MNHEY and CDR2 is SVGAGI. V was pared by 6 bases and J by 4 bases, with 10 bases of the junction left unmatched. The CDR3 contains 15 residues. As DNA, the CDR3 is TGTGCCAGCAGCTCCGGACAGGGTGGCGGCTATGGCTACACCTTC. It translates to CASSSGQGGGYGYTF.

This sequence joins TRBV5-1 and TRBJ2-7, with D possibly matching TRBD2 (6 bases). The V gene lost 0 bases and the J gene lost 1 base, with 17 bases spanning the gap. The CDR3 has 17 residues. Germline V gene sequence: CDR1 SGHRS, CDR2 YFSETQ. DNA of the CDR3: TGCGCCAGCAGCTTGGGGAGGGCATCTGTCGGGTCCTACGAGCAGTACTTC. It yields the protein CASSLGRASVGSYEQYF.